This T cell receptor (beta chain) stems from a study of blood T cell repertoires in COVID-19. About the research overall: PBMCs, B-cell-depleted T cells, or T cells provided the cDNA or gDNA that made up the material.

Profiled with immunoSEQ multiplex PCR; TCRdb holds only in-frame clones, not every one. This table holds 95,000 to 150,000 clones, about 88% found once. Trimming left V 7 bases short and J 6 bases short, with 16 bases between. This CDR3 region has 15 residues. CDR1 LNHDA and CDR2 SQIVND come from the germline V gene (reference sequence). The sample was peripheral blood. The chain carries TRBV19 and TRBJ1-6; D unresolved. This receptor was identified in a human donor in a cohort sampled during active COVID-19. CDR3 bases: TGTGCCAGTAAGATCGGAGGCTTGGGTAATTCACCCCTCCACTTT. Protein product: CASKIGGLGNSPLHF.